The T cell receptor beta chain described here comes from a study of blood T cell repertoires in COVID-19. The overall study: Nucleic acid was either cDNA or gDNA, and it came from T cells, B-cell-depleted T cells, or PBMCs.

Per the germline V gene, CDR1 is SGHTA and CDR2 is FQGNSA. With 3 bases removed from V and 5 bases from J, the gap between germline ends came to 13 bases. The CDR3 is 15 amino acids. TCRdb's table, derived via immunoSEQ multiplex PCR, lists solely in-frame clones and lacks some. Among 150,000 or so clones, about 86% were seen once, and the ten largest hold roughly 19%. Sequencing was carried out using peripheral blood. This clonotype was sampled from a woman of 80 years or more with acute or convalescent COVID-19. The chain is built from TRBV7-2 and TRBJ1-4, with D tentatively TRBD1 (5 bases). Written as DNA, the CDR3 is TGTGCCAGCAGCTTCCACGGCAGGGCGAATGAAAAACTGTTTTTT. Translated: CASSFHGRANEKLFF. Full variable domain (outside the CDR3, taken from reference TRBV7-2 and TRBJ1-4): GAGVSQSPSNKVTEKGKDVELRCDPISGHTALYWYRQSLGQGLEFLIYFQGNSAPDKSGLPSDRFSAERTGGSVSTLTIQRTQQEDSAVYLCASSFHGRANEKLFFGSGTQLSVL.